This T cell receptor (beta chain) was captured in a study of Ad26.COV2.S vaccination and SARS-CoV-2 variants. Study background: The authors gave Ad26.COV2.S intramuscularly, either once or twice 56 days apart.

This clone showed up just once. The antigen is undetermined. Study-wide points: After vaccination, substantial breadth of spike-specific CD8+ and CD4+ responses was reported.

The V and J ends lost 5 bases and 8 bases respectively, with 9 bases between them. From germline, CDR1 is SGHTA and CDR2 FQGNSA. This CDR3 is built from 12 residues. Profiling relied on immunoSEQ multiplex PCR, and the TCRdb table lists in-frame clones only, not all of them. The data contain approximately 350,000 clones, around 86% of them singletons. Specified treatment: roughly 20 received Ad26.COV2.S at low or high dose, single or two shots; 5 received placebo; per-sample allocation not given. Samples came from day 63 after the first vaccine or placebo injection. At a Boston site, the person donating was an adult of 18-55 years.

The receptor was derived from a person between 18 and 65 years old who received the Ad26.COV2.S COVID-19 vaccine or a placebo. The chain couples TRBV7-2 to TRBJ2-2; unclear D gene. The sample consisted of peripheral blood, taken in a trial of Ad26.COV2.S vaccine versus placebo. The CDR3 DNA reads TGTGCCAGCAGCCTCCTTGGTGGGGAGCTGTTTTTT. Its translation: CASSLLGGELFF.